Following are 18 T cell receptor beta chains from one sample sequenced in a study of technical replicates of blood from a few donors. Profiling relied on immunoSEQ multiplex PCR, and the TCRdb table lists in-frame clones only, not all of them. The sample yields more than 75,000 clones, about 94% seen once. What was sequenced was T cells isolated from PBMCs. Every receptor here comes from a human donor in good health.

The rearrangement uses TRBV16 and TRBJ1-1; TRBD1 might be the D (5 bases). The CDR3 has 13 residues. The V gene's germline CDR1 is KGHSY and CDR2 FQNENV. Trimming removed 6 bases from V and 1 base from J, with 9 bases in between. The CDR3 loop is CASSHTGNTEAFF. The CDR3, as DNA: TGTGCCAGCAGTCATACAGGGAACACTGAAGCTTTCTTT.

The V gene is TRBV4-2, the J gene TRBJ1-2; D is unclear. Germline V gene sequence: CDR1 LGHNA, CDR2 YNFKEQ. V was clipped by 0 bases and J by 4 bases, with 12 bases between them. This CDR3 comprises 15 residues. This CDR3 is CASSQDERNFYGYTF. Written as DNA, the CDR3 is TGTGCCAGCAGCCAAGATGAGAGGAACTTCTATGGCTACACCTTC.

The rearrangement links TRBV28 to TRBJ2-7; D is undetermined. V lost 3 bases and J 1 base, leaving 19 bases between the germline ends. Germline-derived CDR1 and CDR2 are MDHEN and SYDVKM. The CDR3 spans 17 residues. Written as DNA, the CDR3 is TGTGCCAGCAGTTTCTCCTATAGTTTAGTAGTTTCCTACGAGCAGTACTTC. This translates into CASSFSYSLVVSYEQYF.

This rearrangement joins TRBV6-5 to TRBJ2-7, with 11 bases aligning to TRBD2. Per germline, CDR1 MNHEY and CDR2 SVGAGI. The CDR3 totals 14 residues. Trimming removed 5 bases from V and 2 bases from J; junction bases left unmatched: 2. The chain's CDR3 is CASSPGLAAYEQYF. The CDR3 DNA follows: TGTGCCAGCAGTCCGGGACTAGCGGCCTACGAGCAGTACTTC.

This rearrangement joins TRBV27 to TRBJ1-1; D gene unclear. There are 13 residues in the CDR3. V shed 3 bases and J shed 1 base, with 6 bases lying between them. Germline loops: CDR1 MNHEY, CDR2 SMNVEV (reference sequence). In DNA form, the CDR3 reads TGTGCCAGCAGTTTCCAGCGGAACACTGAAGCTTTCTTT. It translates to CASSFQRNTEAFF.

This chain joins TRBV27 and TRBJ2-1, with a possible D match to TRBD2 (5 bases). Germline V gives CDR1 MNHEY, CDR2 SMNVEV (reference sequence). V was pared by 6 bases and J by 1 base, with 7 bases between. This CDR3 is 13 amino acids long. The CDR3 spells CASRLGSYNEQFF. CDR3 DNA: TGTGCCAGCAGACTAGGGTCCTACAATGAGCAGTTCTTC.

This chain joins TRBV16 and TRBJ2-3; 8 bases fit TRBD2. V was clipped by 2 bases and J by 1 base; unmatched bases: 5. The CDR3 runs to 16 residues. The germline V gene encodes CDR1 KGHSY and CDR2 FQNENV. CDR3 in DNA: TGTGCCAGCAGCCAAGTCAGCGGGAGTGGCACAGATACGCAGTATTTT. The encoded protein is CASSQVSGSGTDTQYF.

The V and J genes are TRBV7-9 and TRBJ2-5; 9 bases agree with TRBD1. Looked up from germline, CDR1 is SEHNR and CDR2 is FQNEAQ (reference sequence). The CDR3 sequence is 15 residues long. The junction had 8 bases not matched to a gene; V was cut back by 5 bases and J by 4 bases. CDR3 sequence (DNA): TGTGCCAGCAGCAAGCGGGGACAGGGCCCAGAGACCCAGTACTTC. As protein: CASSKRGQGPETQYF.

The count of this clone is one. This chain uses TRBV4-3 with TRBJ2-7; TRBD2 is a possible D gene (6 bases). Trimming left V 6 bases short and J 6 bases short, with 18 bases between. Per the germline V gene, CDR1 is LGHNA and CDR2 is YSLEER. The CDR3 extends over 14 amino acids. The chain's CDR3 is CASRLASGSGEQYF. CDR3 DNA sequence: TGCGCCAGCAGGCTCGCCTCCGGGAGCGGCGAGCAGTACTTC.

This clone has a single count. The chain employs TRBV14 and TRBJ2-5; D might be TRBD2 (5 bases). Trimming left V 4 bases short and J 3 bases short, with 15 bases between. Looked up from germline, CDR1 is SGHDN and CDR2 is FVKESK. The CDR3 is 15 amino acids. The CDR3 bases are TGTGCCAGCAGCCCCGCACTAGTCTCTGAAGAGACCCAGTACTTC. It encodes CASSPALVSEETQYF.

The rearrangement uses TRBV28 and TRBJ2-7; 12 bases are a match to TRBD2. CDR1 MDHEN and CDR2 SYDVKM come from the germline V gene. CDR3 size: 16 residues. Losses at the gene ends were 6 bases for V and 0 bases for J; bases not matched to a gene: 6. In nucleotides, the CDR3 is TGTGCCAGCAGACAACCTAGCGGGAGGGCCTCCTACGAGCAGTACTTC. Translation gives CASRQPSGRASYEQYF.

This sequence joins TRBV6-5 and TRBJ2-2; 8 positions agree with TRBD2. Germline lookup yields CDR1 MNHEY and CDR2 SVGAGI. V shed 6 bases and J 3 bases; nucleotides not matched to a gene: 6. The CDR3 runs to 15 residues. In nucleotides, the CDR3 is TGTGCCAGCAGGCAGGGGACTAGATACACCGGGGAGCTGTTTTTT. This encodes CASRQGTRYTGELFF.

The rearrangement uses TRBV5-4 and TRBJ1-1; D perhaps matches TRBD1 (5 bases). Looked up from germline, CDR1 is SGHNT and CDR2 is YYREEE (reference sequence). This CDR3 is 15 amino acids long. Deletions cut 3 bases from V and 1 base from J, with 13 bases between. Written as DNA, the CDR3 is TGTGCCAGCAGCTCGTCCACAGGACCGAACACTGAAGCTTTCTTT. Protein: CASSSSTGPNTEAFF.

The chain employs TRBV19 and TRBJ2-2; the D gene is possibly TRBD1 (6 bases). There are 15 residues in the CDR3. Trimming removed 5 bases at V and 2 bases at J, with 12 bases between. Germline V lookup: CDR1 LNHDA, CDR2 SQIVND (reference sequence). The DNA of the CDR3 is TGTGCCAGTAGTCTAGGGACAACAAACACCGGGGAGCTGTTTTTT. It yields the protein CASSLGTTNTGELFF.

CDR3 sequence: CASSETSGVYEQYF. As DNA, the CDR3 is TGTGCCAGCAGCGAGACTAGCGGAGTCTACGAGCAGTACTTC. The chain has TRBV5-6 and TRBJ2-7, with 9 bases aligning to TRBD2. CDR1 is SGHDT, CDR2 YYEEEE, per germline. V lost 4 bases and J lost 3; bases outside the gene matches: 5. This CDR3 is built from 14 residues.

The rearrangement uses TRBV27 and TRBJ2-7; D uncertain. Germline-derived CDR1 and CDR2 are MNHEY and SMNVEV (reference sequence). CDR3 length: 13 amino acids. V lost 2 bases and J 4 bases, leaving 9 bases between the germline ends. In DNA form, the CDR3 reads TGTGCCAGCAGTTTAGCCAGGCGTTACGAGCAGTACTTC. Residues: CASSLARRYEQYF.

The sample holds one count of this clone. CDR3 loop: CASSLIPGLAGTDTQYF. In DNA form, the CDR3 reads TGTGCCAGCAGTTTAATTCCGGGACTAGCGGGCACAGATACGCAGTATTTT. The V and J genes are TRBV27 and TRBJ2-3, with TRBD2 matching over 11 bases. Germline V CDR1 and CDR2: MNHEY, SMNVEV (reference sequence). Trimming removed 2 bases from V and 1 base from J; junction bases left unmatched: 5. The CDR3 has 17 amino acids.

This chain connects TRBV4-3 to TRBJ2-7; no clear D gene. The CDR3 is made up of 14 amino acids. Looked up from germline, CDR1 is LGHNA and CDR2 is YSLEER. V lost 0 bases and J 6 bases, leaving 12 bases between the germline ends. The CDR3 DNA reads as TGCGCCAGCAGCCAAGAAGGTGCAGGCTCCGAGCAGTACTTC. It codes for CASSQEGAGSEQYF.